The 30 T cell receptor beta chains below all came from one sample that was sequenced in a study of blood T cells in healthy people across ages. PCR was performed a second time for about 7 to 11 cycles using a sample-barcoded 5' primer and a J-beta primer mix. TCRdb analysed the 5' RACE reads with MiXCR anew, one entry per CDR3 protein. This table holds 2 million or so distinct CDR3 sequences, 49% found once. Sequenced material: blood. The source of these receptors is a middle-aged woman in good health.

This clonotype came up many times. This chain connects TRBV7-2 to TRBJ2-1, with D possibly matching TRBD2 (5 bases). The CDR3 totals 14 residues. Germline-derived CDR1 and CDR2 are SGHTA and FQGNSA. V was shortened by 6 bases and J by 2 bases, with 11 bases between the two germline ends. The CDR3 loop reads CASSSGLAYNEQFF. The CDR3 DNA sequence: TGTGCCAGCAGTTCCGGACTCGCCTACAATGAGCAGTTCTTC.

This clonotype was counted only a few times. The chain has TRBV9 and TRBJ2-5; D might be TRBD1 (5 bases). Germline lookup yields CDR1 SGDLS and CDR2 YYNGEE. The CDR3 is 15 residues long. V was clipped by 0 bases and J by 5 bases, with 14 bases between them. The CDR3 bases are TGTGCCAGCAGCGTAGGGCAGGGTCTCCGGGAGACCCAGTACTTC. It specifies CASSVGQGLRETQYF.

The gene calls are TRBV7-8 and TRBJ2-3, with 7 bases lining up with TRBD2. V gave up 0 bases and J gave up 4 bases; unmatched junction bases: 4. Per the germline V gene, CDR1 is SGHVS and CDR2 is FQNEAQ. This CDR3 comprises 15 residues. CDR3 DNA: TGTGCCAGCAGCTTAGCTTCCCTAGCGGCAGATACGCAGTATTTT. It yields the protein CASSLASLAADTQYF.

The rearrangement uses TRBV29-1 and TRBJ2-5; the D is unclear. Germline CDR1 SQVTM, CDR2 ANQGSEA. The CDR3 runs to 15 residues. V gave up 5 bases and J gave up 2 bases, with 18 bases separating them. The CDR3 DNA reads as TGCAGCGTTTCCACCCTATCAGTGACACAAGAGACCCAGTACTTC. Translating it yields CSVSTLSVTQETQYF.

The rearrangement links TRBV7-2 to TRBJ2-3; D ambiguous. There are 15 residues in the CDR3. V dropped 3 bases and J dropped 5 bases, with 15 bases sitting between them. Looked up from germline, CDR1 is SGHTA and CDR2 is FQGNSA. The CDR3 nucleotides are TGTGCCAGCAGCTTTTTACAACTTTGGGGAGATACGCAGTATTTT. This encodes CASSFLQLWGDTQYF.

V and J are TRBV7-9 and TRBJ2-7; tentative D call: TRBD2 (5 bases). The CDR3 length is 12 residues. Per the germline V gene, CDR1 is SEHNR and CDR2 is FQNEAQ (reference sequence). V was cut by 3 bases and J by 4 bases, with 7 bases left in between. The CDR3 protein is CASSFDYYEQYF. CDR3 sequence (DNA): TGTGCCAGCAGCTTTGACTATTACGAGCAGTACTTC.

The rearrangement joins TRBV5-1 to TRBJ1-4; no clear D gene. The CDR3 loop spans 15 amino acids. V shed 4 bases and J shed 8 bases, with 18 bases lying between them. In germline, CDR1 is SGHRS, CDR2 YFSETQ. The CDR3 bases are TGCGCCAGCAGCCCGGACGCTCCCATGGGGGAAAAACTGTTTTTT. It translates to CASSPDAPMGEKLFF.

The chain employs TRBV4-2 and TRBJ2-1; 7 positions match TRBD2. The CDR3 sequence is 16 residues long. V dropped 0 bases and J dropped 2; count of bases not matched to a gene: 4. Germline V lookup: CDR1 LGHNA, CDR2 YNFKEQ. CDR3 DNA: TGTGCCAGCAGCCAAGATGCAGCGGGGACCTACAATGAGCAGTTCTTC. Encoded protein: CASSQDAAGTYNEQFF.

V and J are TRBV6-2 or TRBV6-3 and TRBJ2-4; D ambiguous. Germline CDR1 is MNHEY and CDR2 is SVGEGT. V gave up 2 bases and J gave up 6 bases, with 17 bases separating them. The CDR3 spans 16 residues. The CDR3 DNA follows: TGTGCCAGCAGTTACGAGCGACCCCCACAAGGAAACATTCAGTACTTC. Amino acid sequence: CASSYERPPQGNIQYF.

This chain uses TRBV29-1 with TRBJ1-5, with 8 nucleotides matching TRBD1. This CDR3 region has 15 residues. Germline lookup yields CDR1 SQVTM and CDR2 ANQGSEA. With 5 bases clipped from V and 4 bases from J, the junction kept 10 bases outside the gene matches. CDR3 residues: CSVFPGGGINQPQHF. In DNA form, the CDR3 reads TGCAGCGTTTTCCCAGGGGGCGGAATAAATCAGCCCCAGCATTTT.

This clonotype has just a few counts. The CDR3 nucleotides read TGTGCCAGCAGTGAGCTCACTAGCGGGGGGGACCAAGAGACCCAGTACTTC. Translating gives CASSELTSGGDQETQYF. The chain is built from TRBV25-1 and TRBJ2-5; 13 positions agree with TRBD2. This CDR3 region has 17 residues. Germline loops: CDR1 MGHDK, CDR2 SYGVNS. Losses at the gene ends were 3 bases for V and 0 bases for J; bases not matched to a gene: 4.

The V call is TRBV20-1, the J call TRBJ2-4; D is uncertain. This CDR3 has 10 residues. CDR1 is DFQATT, CDR2 SNEGSKA, per germline (reference sequence). V was shortened by 0 bases and J by 6 bases, with 0 bases between the two germline ends. The CDR3 protein is CSARENIQYF. The CDR3 coding sequence is TGCAGTGCTAGAGAAAACATTCAGTACTTC.

The chain links TRBV7-3 to TRBJ2-1; the match to TRBD2 covers 8 bases. This CDR3 contains 15 residues. With 5 bases clipped from V and 5 bases from J, the junction kept 8 bases outside the gene matches. Per germline, CDR1 SGHTA and CDR2 FQGTGA. The CDR3 DNA reads TGTGCCAGCAGCCCGGGGGGGGGTCTGGACAATGAGCAGTTCTTC. Translating gives CASSPGGGLDNEQFF.

This chain joins TRBV20-1 and TRBJ2-1; D unclear. Trimming left V 1 base short and J 5 bases short, with 12 bases between. The germline V gene has CDR1 DFQATT and CDR2 SNEGSKA (reference sequence). The CDR3 spans 14 residues. CDR3 bases: TGCAGTGCTAGAGTAGTCAGGCGCCACAATGAGCAGTTCTTC. Translation gives CSARVVRRHNEQFF.

About this clonotype itself: One junction end disagrees with the germline gene, perhaps due to a read error. The chain couples TRBV9 to TRBJ1-2, with 9 bases fitting TRBD1. Looked up from germline, CDR1 is SGDLS and CDR2 is YYNGEE. This CDR3 is built from 17 residues. The CDR3 DNA sequence: TGTGCCAGCAGCGTCTCCGCCGGGACAGGGAACAACTATGACTACACCTTC. It translates to CASSVSAGTGNNYDYTF.

V is TRBV6-4 and J is TRBJ2-1, with D perhaps TRBD1 or TRBD2 (5 bases each). Germline V gene sequence: CDR1 MRHNA, CDR2 SNTAGT. Trimming shortened V by 4 bases and J by 6 bases, and 16 bases separated the two germline ends. The CDR3 loop spans 15 amino acids. CDR3 in DNA: TGTGCCAGCAGTGGACTAACCGACGGGGCCAATGAGCAGTTCTTC. This codes for CASSGLTDGANEQFF.

This clonotype has more than one count but fewer than ten. This chain joins TRBV20-1 and TRBJ2-1; D is unclear. Trimming shortened V by 3 bases and J by 6 bases, and 6 bases separated the two germline ends. The germline gives CDR1 DFQATT, CDR2 SNEGSKA (reference sequence). The CDR3 totals 11 residues. CDR3 amino acids: CSASFGNEQFF. The CDR3 DNA is TGCAGTGCTAGTTTTGGCAATGAGCAGTTCTTC.

The chain combines TRBV12-3 or TRBV12-4 with TRBJ2-3; maybe TRBD2 (6 bases). The CDR3 extends over 16 amino acids. The germline V and J ends were trimmed by 5 bases and 2 bases, with 17 bases remaining between them. CDR3 bases: TGTGCCAGCAGTCCAGGGCTAGCGCCATTCACAGATACGCAGTATTTT. Translation: CASSPGLAPFTDTQYF.

The chain combines TRBV24-1 with TRBJ2-7; D is unresolved. Germline CDR1 KGHDR, CDR2 SFDVKD. Trimming pared 4 bases from V and 6 bases from J, leaving 12 bases between. CDR3 size: 13 residues. The CDR3 protein is CATSDEYQGEQYF. CDR3 DNA: TGTGCCACCAGTGACGAATATCAAGGCGAGCAGTACTTC.

V usage is TRBV20-1 and J usage is TRBJ2-1, with 9 bases that match TRBD2. CDR3 length equals 13 residues. The germline V gene encodes CDR1 DFQATT and CDR2 SNEGSKA (reference sequence). Trimming cost V 6 bases and J 12 bases; bases outside gene matches: 12. The CDR3 region is CSATPGSGGGQFF. In nucleotides, the CDR3 is TGCAGTGCAACCCCTGGTAGCGGGGGTGGGCAGTTCTTC.

For this clonotype: Its ends do not fully match the called genes, so a read error is possible. The chain carries TRBV5-1 and TRBJ2-7; tentative D call: TRBD1 (5 bases). The end of the DNA fits TRBJ2-5 better, so the J call may be wrong. In germline, CDR1 is SGHRS, CDR2 YFSETQ. The CDR3 has 15 amino acids. The CDR3 is CASGLGQGGAETQYF. For the CDR3, the DNA is TGCGCCAGCGGCTTGGGTCAGGGCGGCGCAGAGACCCAGTACTTC.

The CDR3 region is CASSQEPSGRPLNEQFF. In DNA, the CDR3 is TGTGCCAGCAGCCAAGAACCTAGCGGGAGGCCCTTGAATGAGCAGTTCTTC. The gene calls are TRBV3-1 and TRBJ2-1; 11 bases are a match to TRBD2. The CDR3 consists of 17 residues. The trim removed 0 bases at V and 7 bases at J, leaving 8 bases unmatched. Germline CDR1 is LGHDT and CDR2 is YNNKEL (reference sequence).

This clonotype appeared a few times. The CDR3 region is CASSPGTGGNNEQFF. Written as DNA, the CDR3 is TGTGCCAGCAGCCCGGGGACAGGGGGAAACAATGAGCAGTTCTTC. The chain is built from TRBV6-5 and TRBJ2-1; 11 nucleotides agree with TRBD1. CDR1 and CDR2 (germline): MNHEY, SVGAGI. Trimming removed 6 bases from V and 5 bases from J; junction bases left unmatched: 6. The CDR3 length is 15 residues.

In the case of this clonotype: The junction shows a germline mismatch at one end, possibly a read error. CDR3 loop: CVSSSRTGTYEQYF. CDR3 nucleotides: TGCGTCAGCAGCTCCAGGACAGGGACCTACGAGCAGTACTTC. The chain recombines TRBV5-1 with TRBJ2-7, with 8 positions matching TRBD1. The CDR3 extends over 14 amino acids. Germline CDR1 reads SGHRS; CDR2 reads YFSETQ.

This chain joins TRBV28 and TRBJ2-1; TRBD1 aligns across 7 bases. The CDR3 loop spans 13 amino acids. Trimming at V came to 7 bases and at J to 12 bases, leaving 12 bases not matched to a gene. Germline V gene sequence: CDR1 MDHEN, CDR2 SYDVKM. The CDR3 spells CASTDRVKGVQFF. Here the CDR3 DNA reads TGTGCCAGCACCGACAGGGTAAAGGGGGTGCAGTTCTTC. The full variable domain, rest sourced from reference TRBV28 and TRBJ2-1, is DVKVTQSSRYLVKRTGEKVFLECVQDMDHENMFWYRQDPGLGLRLIYFSYDVKMKEKGDIPEGYSVSREKKERFSLILESASTNQTSMYLCASTDRVKGVQFFGPGTRLTVL.

CDR3 sequence reads: CASSLRPRGHRMTYEQYF. DNA of the CDR3: TGTGCCAGCAGCTTAAGGCCCAGGGGGCACCGGATGACCTACGAGCAGTACTTC. This chain connects TRBV7-9 to TRBJ2-7; 8 bases align to TRBD1. V shed 2 bases and J 2 bases; nucleotides not matched to a gene: 14. Germline V lookup: CDR1 SEHNR, CDR2 FQNEAQ (reference sequence). The CDR3 runs 18 residues.

This clonotype has more than one count but fewer than ten. The genes are TRBV7-8 and TRBJ2-3, with D perhaps TRBD2 (6 bases). The CDR3 covers 15 residues. Germline CDR1 reads SGHVS; CDR2 reads FQNEAQ. V was pared by 4 bases and J by 2 bases, with 13 bases between. The CDR3, as DNA: TGTGCCAGCAGCTGGACGGGGGAGACCACAGATACGCAGTATTTT. This encodes CASSWTGETTDTQYF.

This clonotype was picked up a small number of times. CDR3 nucleotide sequence: TGCAGTGCTAAATCCGGGATAGGGGCCTACGAGCAGTACTTC. Its protein product is CSAKSGIGAYEQYF. J is TRBJ2-4 and V is TRBV20-1; the D gene could be TRBD1 or TRBD2 (5 bases each). The J call could be wrong; TRBJ2-7 is a better fit for the DNA end. Germline assignment: CDR1 DFQATT and CDR2 SNEGSKA (reference sequence). This CDR3 is 14 amino acids long.

This clonotype was observed a single time. The chain recombines TRBV7-2 with TRBJ1-2; TRBD1 matches at 7 bases. The J segment lost 10 bases and the V segment lost 1 base, leaving 6 bases of the junction unmatched. From germline, CDR1 is SGHTA and CDR2 FQGNSA. The CDR3 extends over 13 amino acids. CDR3 bases: TGTGCCAGCAGCTTAGAGCCGGGACAGATCTACACCTTC. The encoded protein is CASSLEPGQIYTF. Variable domain in full (rest from reference TRBV7-2 and TRBJ1-2): GAGVSQSPSNKVTEKGKDVELRCDPISGHTALYWYRQSLGQGLEFLIYFQGNSAPDKSGLPSDRFSAERTGGSVSTLTIQRTQQEDSAVYLCASSLEPGQIYTFGSGTRLTVV.

The chain couples TRBV20-1 to TRBJ2-1, with 9 nucleotides matching TRBD1. V trimming: 1 base; J trimming: 8 bases; junction bases outside the gene matches: 9. Germline V lookup: CDR1 DFQATT, CDR2 SNEGSKA (reference sequence). The CDR3 is made up of 15 amino acids. CDR3 loop: CSARASGTGFHEQFF. The CDR3 DNA reads as TGCAGTGCTAGAGCATCCGGGACAGGGTTCCATGAGCAGTTCTTC.